Each of the 4 T cell receptor beta chains below was sequenced from the same sample in a study of T cell repertoires in cytomegalovirus infection. TCRdb re-analysed the reads in MiXCR, keeping a single row per CDR3 protein. The table has roughly 730,000 distinct CDR3 sequences, roughly 36% seen once. Their target antigens are unknown. The sequencing used cultured PBMCs, collected from culture after CMV antigen stimulation. These receptors originate from a human donor in good health (CMV status not recorded). Some clones in this sample may be carry-over from other donors' samples.

The J gene is TRBJ1-1, the V gene TRBV7-2; TRBD1 might be the D (5 bases). V was shortened by 5 bases and J by 0 bases, with 13 bases between the two germline ends. Per germline, CDR1 SGHTA and CDR2 FQGNSA. This CDR3 is built from 15 residues. The CDR3 loop reads CASSLGPYLNTEAFF. CDR3 coding DNA: TGTGCCAGCAGCCTGGGACCGTATTTGAACACTGAAGCTTTCTTT.

This clonotype was recorded a few times. The rearrangement uses TRBV19 and TRBJ2-1; a weak D match, TRBD2 (5 bases). V lost 9 bases and J lost 6, with 15 bases in between. This CDR3 comprises 13 residues. Germline lookup yields CDR1 LNHDA and CDR2 SQIVND (reference sequence). The CDR3, as DNA: TGTGCCAGCACCCCACTAGGCCCCAATGAGCAGTTCTTC. Protein sequence: CASTPLGPNEQFF.

The CDR3: CASSEGASQETQYF. The CDR3 DNA sequence: TGTGCCAGTAGCGAGGGGGCGAGCCAAGAGACCCAGTACTTC. V is TRBV19 and J is TRBJ2-5; TRBD1 matches 7 bases. V dropped 6 bases and J dropped 1; count of bases not matched to a gene: 5. This CDR3 has 14 amino acids. In germline, CDR1 is LNHDA, CDR2 SQIVND (reference sequence). The full variable domain, with the rest looked up from reference TRBV19 and TRBJ2-5, is DGGITQSPKYLFRKEGQNVTLSCEQNLNHDAMYWYRQDPGQGLRLIYYSQIVNDFQKGDIAEGYSVSREKKESFPLTVTSAQKNPTAFYLCASSEGASQETQYFGPGTRLLVL.

The J gene is TRBJ1-1, the V gene TRBV20-1; a possible D gene is TRBD1 (5 bases). The CDR3 loop spans 12 amino acids. Germline values: CDR1 DFQATT, CDR2 SNEGSKA (reference sequence). The germline V and J ends were trimmed by 1 base and 3 bases, with 6 bases remaining between them. The CDR3 nucleotides are TGCAGTGCTAGAGGGGGGGACACTGAAGCTTTCTTT. It codes for CSARGGDTEAFF.